This T cell receptor (beta chain) was identified in a study of blood T cell repertoires in COVID-19. As for the study in general: The United States, Italy and Spain supplied acute and convalescent COVID-19 samples. PBMCs, B-cell-depleted T cells, or T cells provided the cDNA or gDNA that made up the material.

CDR1 and CDR2 (germline): MNHEY, SVGAGI. This CDR3 spans 14 amino acids. Deletions cut 8 bases from V and 1 base from J, with 14 bases between. As originally analysed: Scientists estimated how many nucleated cells there were by amplifying reference gene primers. The protocol was immunoSEQ multiplex PCR, while the TCRdb copy is restricted to in-frame clones and leaves out a portion. V, J and clone size reflect that table, while D and trimming were determined from the DNA. The sample carries 150,000 or so clones, approximately 91% recorded once. This clone was detected only a few times. This chain links TRBV6-5 with TRBJ1-1, with a weak D call TRBD1 (5 bases). Sequencing was carried out using peripheral blood. The sequence derives from a man aged 18-30 years with acute or convalescent COVID-19. The CDR3: CASDTGGQNTEAFF. The CDR3 DNA reads TGTGCCAGCGACACCGGCGGACAGAACACTGAAGCTTTCTTT.